This T cell receptor (beta chain) was retrieved from a study of cytomegalovirus exposure and HLA in healthy donors. Both 60 Vbeta primers and 13 Jbeta primers went into the PCR. The data were produced by immunoSEQ multiplex PCR, yet TCRdb's version contains in-frame clones alone and is incomplete. The sample has more than 85,000 clones; more than 65% are singletons. Concerning this clone: The antigen is not known.

Study-level findings and limits: Reports indicated that the classifier achieved high specificity and sensitivity in diagnosing cytomegalovirus status. TCR beta sequences numbering over 15,000 were associated with HLA alleles at 0.05 false discovery rate in a later analysis. Analysis was carried out at a later point, and it linked a missense DCLRE1C variant to TCR beta V- and J-gene trimming.

Material: PBMCs. The TCR originated in a man aged 30 to 45 in good health and CMV-seropositive.

The CDR3 is CASSQDVEQYF. CDR3 in DNA: TGTGCCAGCAGCCAGGATGTCGAGCAGTACTTC. V is TRBV5-6 and J is TRBJ2-7; D unclear. Germline V gives CDR1 SGHDT, CDR2 YYEEEE. The CDR3 consists of 11 residues. The germline V and J ends were trimmed by 4 bases and 6 bases, with 8 bases remaining between them.